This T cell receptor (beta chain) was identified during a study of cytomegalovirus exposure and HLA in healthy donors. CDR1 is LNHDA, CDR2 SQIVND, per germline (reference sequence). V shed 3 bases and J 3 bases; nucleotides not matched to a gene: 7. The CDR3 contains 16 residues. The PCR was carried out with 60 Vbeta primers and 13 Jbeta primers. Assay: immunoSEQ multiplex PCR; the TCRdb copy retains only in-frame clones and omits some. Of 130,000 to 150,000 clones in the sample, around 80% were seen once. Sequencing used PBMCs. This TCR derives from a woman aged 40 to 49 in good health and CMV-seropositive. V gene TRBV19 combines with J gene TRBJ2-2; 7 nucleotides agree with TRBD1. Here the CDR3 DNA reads TGTGCCAGTAGTATCGAGGACAGGTCTTACACCGGGGAGCTGTTTTTT. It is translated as CASSIEDRSYTGELFF.